Below are 16 T cell receptor beta chains sequenced from a single sample in a study of blood T cell repertoires in COVID-19. Sequencing was performed with immunoSEQ multiplex PCR; in TCRdb, only in-frame clones are kept and a portion is missing. The top ten clones hold 0.82% of a sample with under 250,000 clones, around 90% of them seen once. Sequenced: peripheral blood. The receptors here all came from a man in his 60s with COVID-19, enrolled during active disease.

This chain connects TRBV5-8 to TRBJ1-6, with TRBD1 matching 8 bases. J was trimmed by 0 bases and V by 4 bases; bases with no gene match: 6. Germline V gene sequence: CDR1 SGHTS, CDR2 YDEGEE. There are 17 residues in the CDR3. The CDR3 sequence: CASSNRQGSSYNSPLHF. CDR3 coding DNA: TGTGCCAGCAGCAATCGACAGGGGAGCTCCTATAATTCACCCCTCCACTTT.

The rearrangement uses TRBV3-1 (or the pseudogene TRBV3-2) and TRBJ1-2; D is undetermined. V dropped 1 base and J dropped 4 bases, with 13 bases sitting between them. CDR1 is LGHDT and CDR2 is YNNKEL in the germline V gene (reference sequence). CDR3 length: 15 residues. CDR3 DNA sequence: TGTGCCAGCAGCCAAGTGTTGAGGGCGGGCTATGGCTACACCTTC. As protein: CASSQVLRAGYGYTF.

This chain joins TRBV18 and TRBJ1-3; 8 bases align to TRBD1. CDR1 and CDR2 (germline): KGHSH, LQKENI. This CDR3 spans 15 amino acids. V dropped 3 bases and J dropped 4; count of bases not matched to a gene: 5. Here the CDR3 DNA reads TGTGCCAGCTCACCGGACAGGGTAGGAGGAAACACCATATATTTT. Translation gives CASSPDRVGGNTIYF.

The chain couples TRBV18 to TRBJ2-4, with a weak D call TRBD1 (6 bases). Trimming shortened V by 4 bases and J by 6 bases, and 16 bases separated the two germline ends. From germline, CDR1 is KGHSH and CDR2 LQKENI. This CDR3 contains 15 residues. DNA for the CDR3: TGTGCCAGCTCACTTATACAGGGTAGCTTAAACATTCAGTACTTC. This codes for CASSLIQGSLNIQYF.

The gene calls are TRBV4-2 and TRBJ1-6, with D perhaps matching TRBD1 (6 bases). Germline assignment: CDR1 LGHNA and CDR2 YNFKEQ. V was pared by 3 bases and J by 5 bases, with 17 bases between. This CDR3 contains 17 residues. CDR3 nucleotide sequence: TGTGCCAGCAGCCAGGGATCCGGGACAAAAAATAATTCACCCCTCCACTTT. As protein: CASSQGSGTKNNSPLHF.

The rearrangement joins TRBV5-1 to TRBJ1-3; TRBD1 might be the D (5 bases). CDR3 length: 20 amino acids. V lost 4 bases, J lost 4 bases, and 30 bases lay in between. Germline loops: CDR1 SGHRS, CDR2 YFSETQ. CDR3 region: CASSPNPGASAGGSGNTIYF. CDR3 bases: TGCGCCAGCAGCCCAAACCCCGGGGCGTCAGCCGGGGGTTCAGGAAACACCATATATTTT.

The V call is TRBV7-9, the J call TRBJ2-1, with 8 bases that match TRBD1. The germline gives CDR1 SEHNR, CDR2 FQNEAQ (reference sequence). CDR3 length: 14 amino acids. Unmatched junction bases numbered 5, after V lost 5 bases and J lost 5 bases. CDR3 residues: CASSPDRVHNEQFF. The DNA for the CDR3 is TGTGCCAGCAGCCCGGACAGGGTCCACAATGAGCAGTTCTTC. Using reference TRBV7-9 and TRBJ2-1 for the parts outside the CDR3, the full variable domain is DTGVSQNPRHKITKRGQNVTFRCDPISEHNRLYWYRQTLGQGPEFLTYFQNEAQLEKSRLLSDRFSAERPKGSFSTLEIQRTEQGDSAMYLCASSPDRVHNEQFFGPGTRLTVL.

The chain has TRBV19 and TRBJ1-5; D not certain. The V and J ends lost 1 base and 0 bases respectively, with 7 bases between them. There are 15 residues in the CDR3. Germline V lookup: CDR1 LNHDA, CDR2 SQIVND (reference sequence). This CDR3 is CASSIGGYSNQPQHF. CDR3 DNA sequence: TGTGCCAGTAGTATAGGAGGGTATAGCAATCAGCCCCAGCATTTT.

This chain links TRBV7-2 with TRBJ1-2, with 7 bases that match TRBD1. Germline V CDR1 and CDR2: SGHTA, FQGNSA. Trimming cost V 3 bases and J 0 bases; bases outside gene matches: 1. The CDR3 is 14 residues long. The CDR3 DNA follows: TGTGCCAGCAGCTTGGGGACAGCTAACTATGGCTACACCTTC. This translates into CASSLGTANYGYTF.

The chain joins TRBV30 to TRBJ1-5; D is possibly TRBD1 (5 bases). This CDR3 is built from 17 residues. The germline V and J ends were trimmed by 0 bases and 8 bases, with 23 bases remaining between them. Per the germline V gene, CDR1 is GTSNPN and CDR2 is SVGIG (reference sequence). CDR3 nucleotide sequence: TGTGCCTGGAGTGTACGTGGTCCAGGGCCTATTCAAAAGCCCCAGCATTTT. This encodes CAWSVRGPGPIQKPQHF.

This chain joins TRBV5-5 and TRBJ1-6, with D possibly matching TRBD1 (6 bases). Per the germline V gene, CDR1 is SGHKS and CDR2 is YYEKEE (reference sequence). This CDR3 is 15 amino acids long. V dropped 6 bases and J dropped 9 bases, with 19 bases sitting between them. The CDR3 DNA reads TGTGCCAGCACCTTACAGGGTCAGGACCTTTCACCCCTCCACTTT. Translation gives CASTLQGQDLSPLHF.

This clone came up a few times. The chain links TRBV3-1 (or the pseudogene TRBV3-2) to TRBJ2-7; 9 bases line up with TRBD1. Germline-derived CDR1 and CDR2 are LGHDT and YNNKEL (reference sequence). CDR3 length: 14 residues. Trimming took 3 bases from V and 5 from J; bases not matched to a gene: 5. DNA for the CDR3: TGTGCCAGCAGCCATAACAGGGGGCAGAACGAGCAGTACTTC. Translated, it gives CASSHNRGQNEQYF.

The J gene is TRBJ1-6, the V gene TRBV19, with D possibly being TRBD1 (6 bases). The V and J ends lost 7 bases and 5 bases respectively, with 12 bases between them. CDR1 is LNHDA and CDR2 is SQIVND in the germline V gene (reference sequence). The CDR3 has 14 amino acids. This CDR3 is CASNGGTNNSPLHF. CDR3 nucleotide sequence: TGTGCCAGTAATGGGGGCACGAATAATTCACCCCTCCACTTT.

The chain links TRBV18 to TRBJ1-5, with D possibly being TRBD1 (5 bases). This CDR3 is built from 14 residues. Trimming pared 3 bases from V and 4 bases from J, leaving 10 bases between. CDR1 is KGHSH, CDR2 LQKENI, per germline. CDR3 coding DNA: TGTGCCAGCTCACCGGGGGGTTTAAATCAGCCCCAGCATTTT. Protein sequence: CASSPGGLNQPQHF.

The chain combines TRBV3-1 (or the pseudogene TRBV3-2) with TRBJ2-7, with TRBD2 matching over 11 bases. The CDR3 contains 17 residues. With 1 base clipped from V and 4 bases from J, the junction kept 9 bases outside the gene matches. CDR1 is LGHDT, CDR2 YNNKEL, per germline (reference sequence). CDR3 sequence reads: CASSQGPLGLAVYEQYF. The CDR3 region has the DNA TGTGCCAGCAGCCAAGGCCCCCTGGGACTAGCGGTGTACGAGCAGTACTTC.

The CDR3 DNA follows: TGTGCCAGCAGCCCCAACAGGGAGTGGAGGTACACCTTC. Amino acid sequence: CASSPNREWRYTF. The chain uses TRBV27 and TRBJ1-2; tentatively, D is TRBD1 (6 bases). CDR1 is MNHEY, CDR2 SMNVEV, per germline (reference sequence). This CDR3 contains 13 residues. V was shortened by 6 bases and J by 11 bases, with 19 bases between the two germline ends.